This T cell receptor (beta chain) was sequenced during a study of OX40 agonist ivuxolimab in advanced cancers. Method: immunoSEQ multiplex PCR; TCRdb's copy keeps in-frame clones and lacks some. The sample includes around 67,000 clones, around 90% seen only once; the top ten take about 1%. Sequencing was performed on CD4+ or CD8+ T cells sorted from blood, taken in a trial of the OX40 agonist ivuxolimab. This sequence originates from an adult with an advanced solid tumor such as melanoma, head and neck, liver or kidney cancer.

CDR3 DNA: TGTGCCAGCAGTTACGGGTTGCCAGATACCTACGAGCAGTACTTC. Translating it yields CASSYGLPDTYEQYF. The rearrangement uses TRBV6-5 and TRBJ2-7; unclear D gene. The CDR3 is 15 residues long. V was clipped by 2 bases and J by 2 bases, with 13 bases between them. The V gene's germline CDR1 is MNHEY and CDR2 SVGAGI.